These 20 T cell receptor beta chains were sequenced from one sample in a study of OX40 agonist ivuxolimab in advanced cancers. Some clones are missing from TCRdb's copy, which holds only in-frame ones; the method was immunoSEQ multiplex PCR. The sample contains 52,000 or so clones, roughly 84% of which appear only once. The sequencing used CD4+ or CD8+ T cells sorted from blood, collected in a trial of the OX40 agonist ivuxolimab. The receptor set was obtained from an adult with an advanced solid tumor such as melanoma, head and neck, liver or kidney cancer.

The chain joins TRBV28 to TRBJ2-7; D possibly corresponds to TRBD2 (5 bases). Trimming stripped 2 bases from V and 5 bases from J, with 10 bases between. This CDR3 is 13 amino acids long. The germline V gene encodes CDR1 MDHEN and CDR2 SYDVKM. The CDR3 DNA reads TGTGCCAGCAGTTTAGGAGGAGGCGACGAGCAGTACTTC. Protein product: CASSLGGGDEQYF. Based on the CDR3 plus reference TRBV28 and TRBJ2-7, the full variable domain is DVKVTQSSRYLVKRTGEKVFLECVQDMDHENMFWYRQDPGLGLRLIYFSYDVKMKEKGDIPEGYSVSREKKERFSLILESASTNQTSMYLCASSLGGGDEQYFGPGTRLTVT.

The chain uses TRBV7-2 and TRBJ1-1; 7 bases agree with TRBD1. The germline V gene encodes CDR1 SGHTA and CDR2 FQGNSA. With 4 bases clipped from V and 2 bases from J, the junction kept 4 bases outside the gene matches. The CDR3 contains 14 residues. CDR3 loop: CASSSGTVNTEAFF. CDR3 DNA sequence: TGTGCCAGCAGCTCCGGGACAGTTAACACTGAAGCTTTCTTT.

This chain joins TRBV19 and TRBJ1-2, with 7 positions matching TRBD1. Germline assignment: CDR1 LNHDA and CDR2 SQIVND (reference sequence). The V segment lost 7 bases and the J segment 1 base; nucleotides outside the gene matches: 3. The CDR3 spans 13 residues. As DNA, the CDR3 is TGTGCCAGTACCAGGGGGAGTAACTATGGCTACACCTTC. As protein: CASTRGSNYGYTF.

This chain connects TRBV10-3 to TRBJ1-1; D ambiguous. V lost 7 bases, J lost 0 bases, and 12 bases lay in between. From germline, CDR1 is ENHRY and CDR2 SYGVKD. The CDR3 is made up of 14 amino acids. CDR3: CAITPGQLNTEAFF. The CDR3, as DNA: TGTGCCATCACTCCGGGTCAATTGAACACTGAAGCTTTCTTT.

The CDR3 sequence: CASSLRGTSAYNEQFF. CDR3 nucleotides: TGTGCCAGCAGCCTCAGGGGGACTAGCGCCTACAATGAGCAGTTCTTC. The rearrangement links TRBV16 to TRBJ2-1, with 10 bases identical to TRBD2. The germline CDR1 and CDR2 sequences are KGHSY and FQNENV. The CDR3 loop spans 16 amino acids. Germline trimming cut 4 bases from V and 2 bases from J; bases unmatched to any gene: 5.

This chain joins TRBV27 and TRBJ1-1; unclear D gene. This CDR3 is built from 15 residues. CDR1 is MNHEY, CDR2 SMNVEV, per germline (reference sequence). Trimming removed 6 bases from V and 1 base from J, with 15 bases in between. The CDR3 here is CASRVTDGPNTEAFF. For the CDR3, the DNA is TGTGCCAGCAGAGTGACGGACGGACCGAACACTGAAGCTTTCTTT.

V gene TRBV15 combines with J gene TRBJ2-7; 7 nucleotides line up with TRBD1. With V trimmed by 2 bases and J by 6 bases, 4 bases remained unmatched. This CDR3 comprises 13 residues. Germline V CDR1 and CDR2: LNHNV, YYDKDF (reference sequence). The CDR3 loop is CATSRRQGIEQYF. Here the CDR3 DNA reads TGTGCCACCAGCAGAAGACAGGGTATCGAGCAGTACTTC.

This chain joins TRBV7-2 and TRBJ1-2, with TRBD1 matching 8 bases. CDR1 and CDR2 (germline): SGHTA, FQGNSA. With V trimmed by 5 bases and J by 8 bases, 7 bases remained unmatched. This CDR3 region has 13 residues. In DNA form, the CDR3 reads TGTGCCAGCAGCAACGGACAGGGCAAAGGCTACACCTTC. Its protein product is CASSNGQGKGYTF.

The rearrangement links TRBV7-2 to TRBJ2-5; D could derive from TRBD1 or TRBD2 (5 bases each). Per germline, CDR1 SGHTA and CDR2 FQGNSA. This CDR3 region has 14 residues. Deletions cut 1 base from V and 4 bases from J, with 10 bases between. DNA for the CDR3: TGTGCCAGCAGCTTAGGAGGGGTGGGAGAGACCCAGTACTTC. Translating it yields CASSLGGVGETQYF.

J is TRBJ1-2 and V is TRBV7-2; the D is unclear. V dropped 0 bases and J dropped 7 bases, with 12 bases sitting between them. The CDR3 spans 14 residues. CDR1 and CDR2 (germline): SGHTA, FQGNSA. CDR3 sequence (DNA): TGTGCCAGCAGCTTAGCGGAGAGGGTTCGTGGCTACACCTTC. This encodes CASSLAERVRGYTF.

J is TRBJ2-2 and V is TRBV5-1; 9 nucleotides match TRBD1. From germline, CDR1 is SGHRS and CDR2 YFSETQ. V lost 3 bases, J lost 6 bases, and 6 bases stayed unmatched. The CDR3 length is 15 residues. CDR3 protein: CASSWRTGAAGELFF. The CDR3 coding sequence is TGCGCCAGCAGCTGGAGGACAGGGGCGGCCGGGGAGCTGTTTTTT.

Relative to its sample, this clone is medium-sized. The CDR3 DNA follows: TGTGCCAGCACGCCTTACAATGAGCAGTTCTTC. Amino acid sequence: CASTPYNEQFF. The chain couples TRBV2 to TRBJ2-1; no firm D call. Deletions cut 7 bases from V and 4 bases from J, with 5 bases between. From germline, CDR1 is SNHLY and CDR2 FYNNEI. CDR3 size: 11 residues.

This clone was counted only a few times. The genes are TRBV12-5 and TRBJ2-4; maybe TRBD1 (6 bases). Germline V CDR1 and CDR2: LGHNT, FRNRAP. V was cut by 1 base and J by 8 bases, with 15 bases left in between. The CDR3 has 15 amino acids. The CDR3 nucleotides are TGTGCTAGTGGTTTGGCCGACAGGAACCTGGACATTCAGTACTTC. Translated, it gives CASGLADRNLDIQYF. Together with reference TRBV12-5 and TRBJ2-4, the CDR3 gives the full variable domain: DARVTQTPRHKVTEMGQEVTMRCQPILGHNTVFWYRQTMMQGLELLAYFRNRAPLDDSGMPKDRFSAEMPDATLATLKIQPSEPRDSAVYFCASGLADRNLDIQYFGAGTRLSVL.

This clone was observed a single time. J is TRBJ1-4 and V is TRBV19; D possibly corresponds to TRBD1 (5 bases). Germline V gene lookup returns CDR1 LNHDA and CDR2 SQIVND (reference sequence). There are 14 residues in the CDR3. V lost 2 bases and J lost 7, with 11 bases in between. CDR3 bases: TGTGCCAGTAGTATAAGGGTGGACACTGAAAAACTGTTTTTT. Its translation is CASSIRVDTEKLFF.

V is TRBV18 and J is TRBJ2-7; 11 bases line up with TRBD1. The germline CDR1 and CDR2 sequences are KGHSH and LQKENI. The CDR3 spans 15 residues. With 5 bases clipped from V and 3 bases from J, the junction kept 6 bases outside the gene matches. CDR3 DNA: TGTGCCAGCTCATCCGCCGGGACAGGGGGCTACGAGCAGTACTTC. Its protein product is CASSSAGTGGYEQYF.

The J gene is TRBJ2-2, the V gene TRBV19; D may match TRBD1 or TRBD2 (5 bases each). This CDR3 has 15 amino acids. Germline CDR1 and CDR2: LNHDA and SQIVND (reference sequence). Between the trimmed V and J ends, which lost 9 bases and 6 bases, there was a span of 20 bases. CDR3 sequence reads: CASNPGQGVAGELFF. As DNA, the CDR3 is TGTGCCAGCAACCCGGGGCAGGGAGTGGCCGGGGAGCTGTTTTTT.

The gene calls are TRBV27 and TRBJ1-1, with D hard to call. Trimming shortened V by 2 bases and J by 1 base, and 5 bases separated the two germline ends. The CDR3 totals 13 residues. Per the germline V gene, CDR1 is MNHEY and CDR2 is SMNVEV (reference sequence). CDR3 sequence reads: CASSLRRNTEAFF. In DNA, the CDR3 is TGTGCCAGCAGTTTAAGAAGGAACACTGAAGCTTTCTTT.

The V call is TRBV27, the J call TRBJ2-7; TRBD1 aligns across 8 bases. Germline CDR1 and CDR2: MNHEY and SMNVEV (reference sequence). Trimming took 5 bases from V and 6 from J; bases not matched to a gene: 9. The CDR3 covers 14 residues. The CDR3 sequence is CASSTWDRSTEQYF. CDR3 DNA: TGTGCCAGCAGTACGTGGGACAGGAGTACCGAGCAGTACTTC.

The V and J genes are TRBV5-4 and TRBJ2-5; 12 bases are shared with TRBD2. Germline loops: CDR1 SGHNT, CDR2 YYREEE (reference sequence). The CDR3 consists of 16 residues. The V gene end was trimmed by 0 bases and the J gene end by 4 bases; junction bases not matched to a gene: 4. The CDR3 here is CASSLGLAGGRETQYF. DNA for the CDR3: TGTGCCAGCAGCTTGGGTCTAGCGGGAGGGAGAGAGACCCAGTACTTC.

The V call is TRBV18, the J call TRBJ1-1; weak D call: TRBD1 (6 bases). Germline values: CDR1 KGHSH, CDR2 LQKENI. The CDR3 extends over 15 amino acids. Trimming removed 1 base from V and 2 bases from J, with 11 bases in between. CDR3 in amino acids: CASSPLAGVNTEAFF. The CDR3 DNA is TGTGCCAGCTCACCACTGGCAGGGGTTAACACTGAAGCTTTCTTT.